This T cell receptor (beta chain) was identified during a study of blood T cell repertoires in COVID-19. Study as a whole: The samples span acute and convalescent COVID-19 from the United States, Italy and Spain.

Deletions cut 5 bases from V and 1 base from J, with 12 bases between. Germline V gene lookup returns CDR1 SEHNR and CDR2 FQNEAQ (reference sequence). The CDR3 runs to 15 residues. Original processing notes: Reference gene primers were amplified, and this amplification served to estimate nucleated cell counts. Some clones are missing from TCRdb's copy, which holds only in-frame ones; the method was immunoSEQ multiplex PCR. The V and J calls and clone size are taken from that table; D and trimming were inferred from the DNA. The sample includes tens of thousands of clones, 75% to 80% of them seen just once.

Material for sequencing was peripheral blood. This TCR derives from a man between 65 and 85 years old with COVID-19, enrolled during active disease. The genes are TRBV7-9 and TRBJ1-5, with D maybe TRBD1 (6 bases). The CDR3 loop reads CASSEGVGSNQPQHF. The CDR3 coding sequence is TGTGCCAGCAGCGAGGGGGTCGGAAGCAATCAGCCCCAGCATTTT.